A selection of T cell receptor beta chains follows, all from one sample in a study of T cell responses to AZD1222 COVID-19 vaccine. The method was immunoSEQ multiplex PCR; TCRdb's version includes in-frame clones alone and lacks a portion of them. Here the sample spans some 150,000 clones, over 90% being singletons. Sequencing used peripheral blood, obtained on day 0 of AZD1222 vaccination. The receptors originated from an adult in good health. Both conserved end residues are part of each CDR3. D genes are given only for firm matches. Clone size is not always given. Where it is, it says once, few, many or a class for expanded clones.

clone size	D gene	V gene	J gene	CDR3 protein	CDR3 DNA
NA	NA	TRBV4-1	TRBJ2-1	CASSQLGDEQFF	TGCGCCAGCAGCCAACTTGGCGATGAGCAGTTCTTC
NA	NA	TRBV3-1/TRBV3-2	TRBJ1-6	CASRNFNRASDSPLHF	TGTGCCAGCAGAAATTTTAACAGGGCTTCGGATTCACCCCTCCACTTT
NA	NA	TRBV9	TRBJ2-1	CASSDSANSYNEQFF	TGTGCCAGCAGTGATAGCGCTAACTCCTACAATGAGCAGTTCTTC
NA	NA	TRBV23-1	TRBJ2-3	CASRRTGLPDTQYF	TGCGCCAGCAGACGAACAGGGTTGCCAGATACGCAGTATTTT
NA	TRBD1	TRBV6-5	TRBJ2-5	CASSRDRDFQETQYF	TGTGCCAGCAGTCGGGACAGGGATTTTCAAGAGACCCAGTACTTC
NA	NA	TRBV11-2	TRBJ1-2	CASSNIGGGYTF	TGTGCCAGCAGCAACATCGGGGGTGGCTACACCTTC
NA	NA	TRBV6-2/TRBV6-3	TRBJ1-2	CASSTTGSYGYTF	TGTGCCAGCAGTACAACAGGGAGCTATGGCTACACCTTC
NA	NA	TRBV19	TRBJ2-2	CASSFGTDTGELFF	TGTGCCAGTAGTTTCGGGACGGACACCGGGGAGCTGTTTTTT
NA	NA	TRBV2	TRBJ2-3	CASKISDTQYF	TGTGCCAGCAAGATCTCAGATACGCAGTATTTT
NA	NA	TRBV4-1	TRBJ2-3	CASSQRVTDTQYF	TGCGCCAGCAGCCAAAGAGTAACAGATACGCAGTATTTT
NA	TRBD2	TRBV6-6	TRBJ2-1	CASSPRLAGVSNEQFF	TGTGCCAGCAGTCCCCGACTAGCGGGAGTATCGAATGAGCAGTTCTTC
NA	NA	TRBV7-9	TRBJ1-2	CASSLGVDYGYTF	TGTGCCAGCAGCTTAGGGGTAGACTATGGCTACACCTTC
once	NA	TRBV28	TRBJ2-1	CASSHLLAVSVWNEQFF	TGTGCCAGCAGTCACCTCTTAGCGGTCTCGGTTTGGAATGAGCAGTTCTTC
NA	NA	TRBV7-9	TRBJ1-2	CASSFDFLEAHYGYTF	TGTGCCAGCAGCTTCGATTTTTTGGAGGCCCACTATGGCTACACCTTC
NA	NA	TRBV9	TRBJ1-4	CASSAGTTNEKLFF	TGTGCCAGCAGCGCAGGGACAACTAATGAAAAACTGTTTTTT
NA	NA	TRBV25-1	TRBJ2-5	CASSERLETQYF	TGTGCCAGCAGTGAACGGTTGGAGACCCAGTACTTC
NA	TRBD1	TRBV2	TRBJ1-5	CASSATAGTGYNQPQHF	TGTGCCAGCAGCGCAACTGCCGGGACAGGTTACAATCAGCCCCAGCATTTT
NA	TRBD2	TRBV27	TRBJ2-1	CASSSGTSGNNEQFF	TGTGCCAGCAGTTCCGGGACTAGCGGGAACAATGAGCAGTTCTTC
NA	NA	TRBV6-1	TRBJ2-3	CASSETADTQYF	TGTGCCAGCAGTGAGACAGCAGATACGCAGTATTTT
NA	NA	TRBV5-5	TRBJ2-7	CASSLVAAYEQYF	TGTGCCAGCAGCTTGGTGGCGGCCTACGAGCAGTACTTC
NA	TRBD1	TRBV7-9	TRBJ2-1	CASSRQGYEQFF	TGTGCCAGCAGCCGACAGGGATATGAGCAGTTCTTC
NA	NA	TRBV9	TRBJ2-2	CASSVATGELFF	TGTGCCAGCAGCGTAGCCACCGGGGAGCTGTTTTTT
NA	TRBD2	TRBV30	TRBJ2-2	CAWSVFRLADNTGELFF	TGTGCCTGGAGTGTATTTAGGCTAGCGGATAACACCGGGGAGCTGTTTTTT